These T cell receptor beta chains were read from a single sample in a study of T-cell reconstitution after alpha-beta-depleted transplantation in children. MiXCR was run by TCRdb on the PCR reads, yielding one entry per CDR3 protein. The sample shows some 280,000 distinct CDR3 sequences, about a tenth of them seen only once. The starting material was PBMCs from the stem cell graft donor, obtained from the stem cell graft. The receptors stem from a human donor who donated a stem cell graft to a child with SCID. The conserved cysteine and the conserved F or W are not part of the CDR3 here.

TRBV12-3/TRBV12-4	TRBJ2-4	ASSPQGFQNIQY
TRBV7-9	TRBJ2-1	ASNQEASYNEQF
TRBV10-1	TRBJ2-7	ASSSGMGTYEQY
TRBV5-1	TRBJ2-7	ASSLAGHEQY
TRBV9	TRBJ2-3	ASSFRQTDTQY
TRBV7-9	TRBJ1-4	ASTPGGVHEKLF
TRBV12-3/TRBV12-4	TRBJ1-1	ASRVGQQNTEAF
TRBV12-3/TRBV12-4	TRBJ2-1	ASSSLAGAYNEQF
TRBV20-1	TRBJ1-1	SALGADEAF
TRBV5-1	TRBJ2-3	ASSRQEATDTQY
TRBV7-9	TRBJ1-1	ASSAGQHTEAF
TRBV15	TRBJ2-1	ATSRVNEQF
TRBV12-3/TRBV12-4	TRBJ2-4	ASSPQGVAAKNIQY
TRBV20-1	TRBJ2-3	SAPRAGGQDTQY
TRBV20-1	TRBJ2-7	SASSAGQGVYEQY
TRBV10-3	TRBJ2-6	AIQFGAKAGANVLT
TRBV7-8	TRBJ2-4	ASSYQGDIQY
TRBV12-3/TRBV12-4	TRBJ1-1	ASSRTDRMNTEAF
TRBV10-3	TRBJ2-2	AISESTGTGELF
TRBV4-1	TRBJ2-1	ASSQEHRRYNEQF
TRBV5-1	TRBJ2-5	ASSDTGTQGTQY
TRBV12-3/TRBV12-4	TRBJ2-6	ASSGPATSGANVLT
TRBV10-3	TRBJ1-2	AIRRLGQGEYGYT
TRBV9	TRBJ2-3	ASSVEGVGTDTQY
TRBV12-3/TRBV12-4	TRBJ2-2	ASSFWDRATGELF
TRBV19	TRBJ1-5	ASTDRDQPQH
TRBV6-1	TRBJ2-1	ASSPSAGTGEQF
TRBV12-3/TRBV12-4	TRBJ1-2	ASSPTGTGYT
TRBV5-4	TRBJ1-1	ASSLEVGTEAF
TRBV5-1	TRBJ2-5	ASSLPEGETQY
TRBV5-1	TRBJ2-1	ASSLDPGANNEQF
TRBV27	TRBJ2-5	ASSLNRGSETQY
TRBV4-1	TRBJ2-3	ASSPTGTGGNEDTQY
TRBV29-1	TRBJ2-7	SVRQSDAYEQY
TRBV5-1	TRBJ2-7	ASSPNPGWSGASYEQY
TRBV5-1	TRBJ1-1	ASSLVGEYTEAF
TRBV19	TRBJ2-1	ASSPMVRDGTNEQF